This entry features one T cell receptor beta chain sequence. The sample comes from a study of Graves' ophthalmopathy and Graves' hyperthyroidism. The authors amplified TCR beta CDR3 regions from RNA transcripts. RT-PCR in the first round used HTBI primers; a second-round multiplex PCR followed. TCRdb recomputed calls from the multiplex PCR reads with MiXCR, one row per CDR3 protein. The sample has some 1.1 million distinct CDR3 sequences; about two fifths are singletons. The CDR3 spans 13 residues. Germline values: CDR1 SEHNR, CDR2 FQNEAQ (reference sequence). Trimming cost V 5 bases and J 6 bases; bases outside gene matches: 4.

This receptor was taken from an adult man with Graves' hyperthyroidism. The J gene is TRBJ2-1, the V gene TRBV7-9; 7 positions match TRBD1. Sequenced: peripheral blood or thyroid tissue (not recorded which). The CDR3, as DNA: TGTGCCAGCAGCCATGACAGGGCCAATGAGCAGTTCTTC. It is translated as CASSHDRANEQFF.